The 9 T cell receptor beta chains below were found in one sample sequenced in a study of Tregs in tolerant kidney transplant recipients. Recipients received nonmyeloablative bone marrow transplants from related graft donors, with transient mixed chimerism. The table came from immunoSEQ multiplex PCR; TCRdb's copy has only in-frame clones and leaves some out. The listing records 12,000 to 15,000 clones. This sample comprised CD4+ T cells from blood (PBMCs), obtained 12 months after the transplant. These receptors all come from a human patient who received a combined kidney and bone marrow transplant. Some of these T cells may belong to the graft donor.

A note on this clone: Read data end 3 residues before the CDR3 end; the end is taken from the germline J gene. V gene TRBV7-2 combines with J gene TRBJ2-2; D not certain. V was clipped by 5 bases and J by 8 bases, with 9 bases between them. Germline CDR1 reads SGHTA; CDR2 reads FQGNSA. There are 12 residues in the CDR3. CDR3 amino acids: CASSLSGGELFF. The part of the CDR3 DNA that was read is TGTGCCAGCAGCCTCTCAGGTGGGGAG.

Turning to this clone: The DNA ends 3 residues before the CDR3 does, and the rest of the CDR3 is filled in from the germline J gene. The rearrangement links TRBV5-4 to TRBJ2-7; 8 positions match TRBD2. The CDR3 spans 15 residues. Germline loops: CDR1 SGHNT, CDR2 YYREEE (reference sequence). V gave up 2 bases and J gave up 5 bases; unmatched junction bases: 9. CDR3 loop: CASSFAGTRVNEQYF. The part of the CDR3 DNA that was read is TGTGCCAGCAGCTTCGCCGGGACTAGGGTTAACGAG.

With regard to this clone: The missing CDR3 end, 3 residues past where the read stops, is filled in from the germline J gene. V and J are TRBV20-1 and TRBJ2-5, with D uncertain. Trimming took off 0 bases at V and 7 bases at J, with 6 bases between the two ends. The CDR3 loop spans 11 amino acids. Germline loops: CDR1 DFQATT, CDR2 SNEGSKA (reference sequence). The CDR3 loop reads CSARDSGTQYF. The sequenced CDR3 bases are TGCAGTGCTAGAGATTCCGGGACC.

Regarding this clone: Read data end 3 residues before the CDR3 end; the end is taken from the germline J gene. The chain has TRBV5-1 and TRBJ2-2; possible D gene TRBD2, 8 bases. Trimming removed 4 bases at V and 5 bases at J, with 15 bases between. Germline V gene lookup returns CDR1 SGHRS and CDR2 YFSETQ. This CDR3 spans 15 amino acids. This chain's CDR3 is CASSPREGATGELFF. The sequenced part of the CDR3 DNA is TGCGCCAGCAGCCCCCGGGAGGGGGCAACCGGGGAG.

Regarding this clone: One junction end disagrees with the germline gene, perhaps due to a read error. The read finishes 3 residues shy of the CDR3 end, and the germline J gene is used to complete it. The chain couples TRBV30 to TRBJ2-7; TRBD2 aligns across 9 bases. This CDR3 has 13 residues. Germline V gene lookup returns CDR1 GTSNPN and CDR2 SVGIG (reference sequence). The CDR3 DNA, read in part, is TGTGCCTGGGGTGTGGGCGGGAGGGACGAG. Translated: CAWGVGGRDE. The entire CDR3 reads CAWGVGGRDEQYF.

To note about this clone: Coverage ceases 3 residues before the CDR3 finishes, and the germline J gene fills in the end. The rearrangement joins TRBV29-1 to TRBJ1-1; 7 nucleotides align to TRBD1. Germline V gene sequence: CDR1 SQVTM, CDR2 ANQGSEA. Trimming removed 3 bases from V and 2 bases from J; junction bases left unmatched: 6. The CDR3 is 14 residues long. CDR3 loop: CSVDKGTVNTEAFF. CDR3 bases read: TGCAGCGTTGATAAGGGGACAGTCAACACTGAA.

On this clone itself: The read stops 3 residues short of the end of the CDR3; the missing end is completed from the germline J gene. The V and J genes are TRBV5-1 and TRBJ2-2, with 8 bases lining up with TRBD2. Germline V CDR1 and CDR2: SGHRS, YFSETQ. The CDR3 covers 15 residues. Losses at the gene ends were 2 bases for V and 7 bases for J; bases not matched to a gene: 7. The covered CDR3 bases are TGCGCCAGCAGCTTCGACAGCGGGAGAATCGGGGAG. Translated, it gives CASSFDSGRIGE. The entire CDR3 protein is CASSFDSGRIGELFF.

About this clone: The read terminates 3 residues before the CDR3 end, so the remaining end is supplied by the germline J gene. The chain joins TRBV11-2 to TRBJ1-6; D is possibly TRBD1 (5 bases). With 0 bases removed from V and 8 bases from J, the gap between germline ends came to 5 bases. The CDR3 is made up of 13 amino acids. Germline V lookup: CDR1 SGHAT, CDR2 FQNNGV. The CDR3 region is CASSLEGDSPLHF. The CDR3 bases that were read are TGTGCCAGCAGCTTAGAAGGGGATTCACCC.

Frequency places this clone as medium-sized (0.01 to 0.1%). The read is 3 residues too short to cover the CDR3 end, so that end is filled in from the germline J gene. The V gene is TRBV6-1, the J gene TRBJ2-5; D might be TRBD1 (6 bases). Between the trimmed V and J ends, which lost 4 bases and 4 bases, there was a span of 16 bases. Germline lookup yields CDR1 MNHNS and CDR2 SASEGT. The CDR3 sequence is 15 residues long. CDR3 region: CASSAPGGGIETQYF. Incomplete CDR3 DNA: TGTGCCAGCAGTGCCCCTGGGGGCGGAATAGAGACC.